This TCR beta chain was sequenced in a study of blood T cell repertoires in COVID-19. Study-wide context: Spain, Italy and the United States supplied samples that represented acute and convalescent COVID-19.

In germline, CDR1 is GTSNPN, CDR2 SVGIG (reference sequence). This CDR3 has 13 amino acids. V gave up 5 bases and J gave up 3 bases; unmatched junction bases: 4. In the original processing: Reference gene primer amplification yielded estimated nucleated cell counts. Repertoires were generated with immunoSEQ multiplex PCR, while TCRdb's copy carries only in-frame clones and drops some. V, J and clone size derive from that table, while D and trimming were established from the DNA sequence. The data show over 250,000 clones, about 85% seen once. Sequenced input: peripheral blood. The chain combines TRBV30 with TRBJ2-1; TRBD1 aligns across 7 bases. The TCR originated in a human donor in a cohort sampled during active COVID-19. CDR3 coding DNA: TGTGCCTGGTCGGGACAGTACTACAATGAGCAGTTCTTC. The encoded protein is CAWSGQYYNEQFF.